This entry lists 26 T cell receptor beta chains sequenced from one sample in a study of early T cells in non-severe SARS-CoV-2 infection. TCRdb redid the calling of the 5' RACE reads with MiXCR, one entry per CDR3 protein. The sample includes tens of thousands of distinct CDR3 sequences, about 12% of them seen just once. Sequencing was done on a sample of whole blood. These receptors were obtained from an adult who was a healthcare worker with PCR-confirmed SARS-CoV-2 infection or an uninfected control (not recorded which).

This clonotype was detected ten times or more. This rearrangement joins TRBV7-6 to TRBJ2-2; D is undetermined. The CDR3 contains 14 residues. V was pared by 0 bases and J by 2 bases, with 4 bases between. The germline V gene encodes CDR1 SGHVS and CDR2 FNYEAQ. CDR3 sequence (DNA): TGTGCCAGCAGCTTAGCGGCAAACACCGGGGAGCTGTTTTTT. It yields the protein CASSLAANTGELFF.

This clonotype was recorded many times. The CDR3 loop is CSARKGTGVPYGYTF. In DNA, the CDR3 is TGCAGTGCTAGGAAAGGGACAGGGGTACCCTATGGCTACACCTTC. The chain carries TRBV20-1 and TRBJ1-2; 10 positions agree with TRBD1. Germline CDR1 reads DFQATT; CDR2 reads SNEGSKA (reference sequence). V shed 3 bases and J 4 bases; nucleotides not matched to a gene: 8. This CDR3 region has 15 residues.

This chain joins TRBV5-1 and TRBJ2-1, with 7 positions matching TRBD2. V shed 4 bases, J shed 2 bases, and the junction held 6 bases outside the gene matches. This CDR3 comprises 15 residues. The germline V gene encodes CDR1 SGHRS and CDR2 YFSETQ. The chain's CDR3 is CASSPSGEAYNEQFF. Here the CDR3 DNA reads TGCGCCAGCAGCCCTAGCGGAGAGGCCTACAATGAGCAGTTCTTC.

The chain is built from TRBV28 and TRBJ2-7; D gene uncertain. CDR1 MDHEN and CDR2 SYDVKM come from the germline V gene. This CDR3 region has 12 residues. Trimming removed 2 bases from V and 3 bases from J, with 5 bases in between. The CDR3 loop reads CASSLLDYEQYF. The DNA for the CDR3 is TGTGCCAGCAGTTTACTGGACTACGAGCAGTACTTC.

This clonotype was seen repeatedly, ten times or more. This rearrangement joins TRBV6-5 to TRBJ1-4; D is possibly TRBD1 (5 bases). With 5 bases removed from V and 3 bases from J, the gap between germline ends came to 16 bases. Germline V gives CDR1 MNHEY, CDR2 SVGAGI. The CDR3 covers 16 residues. The CDR3 DNA sequence: TGTGCCAGCAGTCACCGTGGACAACGCGCTAATGAAAAACTGTTTTTT. It codes for CASSHRGQRANEKLFF.

This clonotype was seen at least ten times. The chain couples TRBV18 to TRBJ2-2, with a possible D match to TRBD2 (6 bases). In germline, CDR1 is KGHSH, CDR2 LQKENI. Deletions cut 3 bases from V and 4 bases from J, with 15 bases between. This CDR3 region has 16 residues. Written as DNA, the CDR3 is TGTGCCAGCTCACCGGACCGGGGACTGGCCACCGGGGAGCTGTTTTTT. Protein product: CASSPDRGLATGELFF. The full variable domain, rest sourced from reference TRBV18 and TRBJ2-2, is NAGVMQNPRHLVRRRGQEARLRCSPMKGHSHVYWYRQLPEEGLKFMVYLQKENIIDESGMPKERFSAEFPKEGPSILRIQQVVRGDSAAYFCASSPDRGLATGELFFGEGSRLTVL.

This clonotype was detected ten times or more. This chain joins TRBV10-1 and TRBJ2-3, with D possibly TRBD2 on 6 matching bases. Germline V gives CDR1 WNHNN, CDR2 SYGVQD (reference sequence). There are 16 residues in the CDR3. V was clipped by 3 bases and J by 6 bases, with 19 bases between them. The CDR3, as DNA: TGCGCCAGCAGTGACGGGACTGGACAAACGGGGGATACGCAGTATTTT. This codes for CASSDGTGQTGDTQYF.

This clonotype occurred a few times. This CDR3 is CSVQRGGTDTQYF. CDR3 DNA: TGCAGCGTCCAACGGGGTGGTACAGATACGCAGTATTTT. The chain uses TRBV29-1 and TRBJ2-3; tentatively, D is TRBD2 (5 bases). The ends were cut back, 6 bases at V and 3 bases at J, with 13 bases in the middle. Germline loops: CDR1 SQVTM, CDR2 ANQGSEA. The CDR3 is made up of 13 amino acids.

This clonotype occurred a few times. V gene TRBV9 combines with J gene TRBJ2-5; D may match TRBD1 or TRBD2 (5 bases each). CDR1 is SGDLS and CDR2 is YYNGEE in the germline V gene. Trimming shortened V by 3 bases and J by 4 bases, and 10 bases separated the two germline ends. This CDR3 region has 13 residues. CDR3 nucleotide sequence: TGTGCCAGCAGCGGGGGGTATCGAGAGACCCAGTACTTC. Its translation: CASSGGYRETQYF.

This chain connects TRBV11-1 to TRBJ2-1, with D hard to call. Germline values: CDR1 SGHAT, CDR2 FQDESV (reference sequence). V was trimmed by 4 bases and J by 8 bases, leaving 12 bases between them. The CDR3 is 13 amino acids. CDR3 DNA: TGTGCCAGCAGCTATTATGTCCCGGATGAGCAGTTCTTC. It is translated as CASSYYVPDEQFF.

Many counts were recorded for this clonotype. The chain combines TRBV6-5 with TRBJ2-3; D not resolved. The CDR3 has 14 residues. V was clipped by 2 bases and J by 2 bases, with 8 bases between them. Per the germline V gene, CDR1 is MNHEY and CDR2 is SVGAGI. CDR3 loop: CASSYGSNTDTQYF. CDR3 bases: TGTGCCAGCAGTTACGGCAGCAACACAGATACGCAGTATTTT.

In its sample, this clonotype was seen a few times. The gene calls are TRBV15 and TRBJ2-5, with no clear D. CDR3 length: 13 amino acids. From germline, CDR1 is LNHNV and CDR2 YYDKDF (reference sequence). Trimming removed 3 bases from V and 6 bases from J, with 11 bases in between. This chain's CDR3 is CATSSALRKTQYF. The DNA of the CDR3 is TGTGCCACCAGCAGTGCCCTCAGGAAGACCCAGTACTTC. Filled out from reference TRBV15 and TRBJ2-5, the complete variable domain reads DAMVIQNPRYQVTQFGKPVTLSCSQTLNHNVMYWYQQKSSQAPKLLFHYYDKDFNNEADTPDNFQSRRPNTSFCFLDIRSPGLGDTAMYLCATSSALRKTQYFGPGTRLLVL.

The chain recombines TRBV7-9 with TRBJ1-2; 8 bases are a match to TRBD1. There are 14 residues in the CDR3. The V segment lost 2 bases and the J segment 7 bases; nucleotides outside the gene matches: 6. CDR1 and CDR2 from the germline V gene are SEHNR and FQNEAQ (reference sequence). The CDR3 protein is CASSLFDRGFGYTF. Written as DNA, the CDR3 is TGTGCCAGCAGCTTATTTGACAGGGGTTTTGGCTACACCTTC.

In its sample, this clonotype was seen many times. The chain combines TRBV20-1 with TRBJ2-7, with 7 nucleotides matching TRBD2. V trimming: 6 bases; J trimming: 4 bases; junction bases outside the gene matches: 12. The CDR3 loop spans 14 amino acids. Germline V gives CDR1 DFQATT, CDR2 SNEGSKA (reference sequence). Here the CDR3 DNA reads TGCAGTGCAGAGGCTAGCGGCCGAGGATACGAGCAGTACTTC. Residues: CSAEASGRGYEQYF.

This clonotype was seen only a few times. The CDR3 loop is CASSFNAYEQYF. The CDR3 DNA sequence: TGTGCCAGCAGCTTTAATGCCTACGAGCAGTACTTC. The chain is built from TRBV7-2 and TRBJ2-7; no clear D gene. Germline CDR1 reads SGHTA; CDR2 reads FQGNSA. Trimming stripped 3 bases from V and 2 bases from J, with 5 bases between. This CDR3 has 12 amino acids.

This clonotype was detected ten times or more. The rearrangement uses TRBV4-2 and TRBJ2-2; D unclear. V was pared by 1 base and J by 5 bases, with 5 bases between. The CDR3 spans 13 residues. The germline gives CDR1 LGHNA, CDR2 YNFKEQ. The DNA for the CDR3 is TGTGCCAGCAGCCAAGTAACTACCGGGGAGCTGTTTTTT. Its translation is CASSQVTTGELFF.

This clonotype showed up just a few times. This rearrangement joins TRBV3-1 to TRBJ2-2; D gene ambiguous. Germline assignment: CDR1 LGHDT and CDR2 YNNKEL (reference sequence). This CDR3 is built from 12 residues. The germline V and J ends were trimmed by 7 bases and 2 bases, with 5 bases remaining between them. CDR3 amino acids: CASTLNTGELFF. For the CDR3, the DNA is TGTGCCAGCACGCTTAACACCGGGGAGCTGTTTTTT. The whole variable domain, filled in from reference TRBV3-1 and TRBJ2-2, reads DTAVSQTPKYLVTQMGNDKSIKCEQNLGHDTMYWYKQDSKKFLKIMFSYNNKELIINETVPNRFSPKSPDKAHLNLHINSLELGDSAVYFCASTLNTGELFFGEGSRLTVL.

About this clonotype: A read error may account for a junction end that differs from germline. V usage is TRBV6-1 and J usage is TRBJ2-7; D is undetermined. This CDR3 comprises 14 residues. Germline V CDR1 and CDR2: MNHNS, SASEGT. The CDR3, as DNA: TGTGCCAGCAGCCCCCCCCCCGTATCCGACGAGCGGTACTTC. The encoded protein is CASSPPPVSDERYF.

This clonotype was recorded many times. The CDR3 DNA follows: TGTGCCAGCAGCTCAGGAAGCGGGGGCTATGAGCAGTTCTTC. Translating it yields CASSSGSGGYEQFF. V and J are TRBV7-9 and TRBJ2-1; 8 bases agree with TRBD2. The germline V gene encodes CDR1 SEHNR and CDR2 FQNEAQ (reference sequence). The trim removed 4 bases at V and 8 bases at J, leaving 7 bases unmatched. CDR3 length: 14 amino acids.

This clonotype was observed a few times. The genes are TRBV20-1 and TRBJ2-3, with a possible D match to TRBD2 (6 bases). With 6 bases removed from V and 4 bases from J, the gap between germline ends came to 23 bases. The CDR3 totals 16 residues. CDR1 is DFQATT and CDR2 is SNEGSKA in the germline V gene (reference sequence). The CDR3 DNA reads as TGCAGTGCCCCACCTAGGAGGGCCTTCCCCCCAGATACGCAGTATTTT. It specifies CSAPPRRAFPPDTQYF.

This clonotype has a handful of counts. The V and J genes are TRBV7-2 and TRBJ1-5; D gene unclear. V was clipped by 4 bases and J by 6 bases, with 13 bases between them. This CDR3 has 14 residues. Germline V gene data show CDR1 as SGHTA and CDR2 as FQGNSA. The CDR3 region has the DNA TGTGCCAGCAGCTACACCGTGGGAATTCAGCCCCAGCATTTT. Its translation is CASSYTVGIQPQHF. The full variable domain, its missing parts supplied by reference TRBV7-2 and TRBJ1-5, is GAGVSQSPSNKVTEKGKDVELRCDPISGHTALYWYRQSLGQGLEFLIYFQGNSAPDKSGLPSDRFSAERTGGSVSTLTIQRTQQEDSAVYLCASSYTVGIQPQHFGDGTRLSIL.

This clonotype has ten or more counts. The rearrangement joins TRBV20-1 to TRBJ2-1; TRBD2 might be the D (6 bases). Trimming stripped 0 bases from V and 4 bases from J, with 13 bases between. The CDR3 extends over 15 amino acids. CDR1 is DFQATT and CDR2 is SNEGSKA in the germline V gene (reference sequence). CDR3 sequence: CSARDPPTSYNEQFF. In DNA form, the CDR3 reads TGCAGTGCTAGAGATCCCCCGACTAGTTACAATGAGCAGTTCTTC.

This clonotype has only a few counts. The gene calls are TRBV6-1 and TRBJ2-3; possibly TRBD2 for D (5 bases). Germline values: CDR1 MNHNS, CDR2 SASEGT. V lost 0 bases and J 1 base, leaving 8 bases between the germline ends. The CDR3 is 15 residues long. CDR3 bases: TGTGCCAGCAGTGAAGCGGTCGGGGGCACAGATACGCAGTATTTT. It translates to CASSEAVGGTDTQYF.

The table lists this clonotype with a few counts. The chain combines TRBV20-1 with TRBJ2-1; 8 nucleotides match TRBD2. The V segment lost 6 bases and the J segment 7 bases; nucleotides outside the gene matches: 14. Germline CDR1 DFQATT, CDR2 SNEGSKA (reference sequence). CDR3 length equals 15 residues. The DNA for the CDR3 is TGCAGTGCGGGGGGACCTTCCGGGACTAGGAATGAGCAGTTCTTC. It yields the protein CSAGGPSGTRNEQFF.

A note on this clonotype: The CDR3 does not close with the conserved phenylalanine or tryptophan, likely indicating a read error. The chain carries TRBV6-5 and TRBJ1-5; the D is unclear. V was pared by 8 bases and J by 0 bases, with 14 bases between. This CDR3 is built from 15 residues. Germline CDR1 reads MNHEY; CDR2 reads SVGAGI. CDR3 loop: CASCEGGYSNQPQHS. CDR3 coding DNA: TGTGCCAGCTGTGAGGGTGGATATAGCAATCAGCCCCAGCATTCT.

This clonotype is medium-sized within its sample. The chain has TRBV7-9 and TRBJ1-5; TRBD1 is a possible D gene (5 bases). The V and J ends lost 4 bases and 4 bases respectively, with 11 bases between them. Germline values: CDR1 SEHNR, CDR2 FQNEAQ (reference sequence). The CDR3 totals 14 residues. CDR3 sequence (DNA): TGTGCCAGCAGCTCTGGGGGGACGAATCAGCCCCAGCATTTT. Residues: CASSSGGTNQPQHF. The full variable domain, its missing parts supplied by reference TRBV7-9 and TRBJ1-5, is DTGVSQNPRHKITKRGQNVTFRCDPISEHNRLYWYRQTLGQGPEFLTYFQNEAQLEKSRLLSDRFSAERPKGSFSTLEIQRTEQGDSAMYLCASSSGGTNQPQHFGDGTRLSIL.